This record covers a single T cell receptor (beta chain). Original data processing: Reference gene primers were amplified, and this amplification served to estimate nucleated cell counts. Produced via immunoSEQ multiplex PCR; TCRdb's table is partial and in-frame only. The V and J calls and clone size were taken over from that table, and D and trimming were inferred from the DNA. The sample contains roughly 340,000 clones, about 90% of which appear only once. This sample was taken from a study of blood T cell repertoires in COVID-19. Study-level information: The study counted Cohort 3 donors as recovered given two negative PCRs, clearance, or symptom resolution.

Clinical history as reported by participants underpinned cohort assignment. Trimming took 4 bases from V and 0 from J, leaving 7 bases between them. The germline V gene has CDR1 MGHRA and CDR2 YSYEKL. The CDR3 has 14 amino acids. The rearrangement links TRBV4-1 to TRBJ2-1; D remains unclear. Sequencing used PBMCs or T cells enriched from blood (not recorded which). The sequence was collected from a man aged 40-49 years in a cohort exposed to, infected with or recovered from COVID-19 (not recorded which). The CDR3 reads CASSPTGSYNEQFF. The CDR3 bases are TGCGCCAGCAGCCCTACTGGCTCCTACAATGAGCAGTTCTTC.